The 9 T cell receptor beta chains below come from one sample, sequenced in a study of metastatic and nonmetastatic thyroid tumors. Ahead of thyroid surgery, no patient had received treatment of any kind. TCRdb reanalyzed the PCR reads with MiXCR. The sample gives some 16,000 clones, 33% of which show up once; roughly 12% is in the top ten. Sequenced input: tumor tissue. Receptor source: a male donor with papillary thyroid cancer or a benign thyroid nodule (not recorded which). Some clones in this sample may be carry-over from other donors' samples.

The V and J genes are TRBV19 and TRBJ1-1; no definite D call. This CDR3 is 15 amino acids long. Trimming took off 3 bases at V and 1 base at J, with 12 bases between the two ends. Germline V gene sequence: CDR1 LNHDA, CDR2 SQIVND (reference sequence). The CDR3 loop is CASSMLEQKNTEAFF. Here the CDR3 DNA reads TGTGCCAGTAGTATGCTTGAACAGAAGAACACTGAAGCTTTCTTT.

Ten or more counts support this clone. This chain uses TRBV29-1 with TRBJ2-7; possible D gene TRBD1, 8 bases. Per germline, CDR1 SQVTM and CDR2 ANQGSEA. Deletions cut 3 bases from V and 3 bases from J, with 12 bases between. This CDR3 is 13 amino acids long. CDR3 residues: CSVDTGGGYEQYF. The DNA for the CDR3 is TGCAGCGTTGACACAGGGGGGGGCTACGAGCAGTACTTC.

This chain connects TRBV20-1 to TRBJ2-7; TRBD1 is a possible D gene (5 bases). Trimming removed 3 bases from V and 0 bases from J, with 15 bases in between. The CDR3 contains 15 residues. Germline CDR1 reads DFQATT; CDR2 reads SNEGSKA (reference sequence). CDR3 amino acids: CSASRDQVSSYEQYF. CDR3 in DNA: TGCAGTGCTAGCAGGGATCAGGTTAGCTCCTACGAGCAGTACTTC.

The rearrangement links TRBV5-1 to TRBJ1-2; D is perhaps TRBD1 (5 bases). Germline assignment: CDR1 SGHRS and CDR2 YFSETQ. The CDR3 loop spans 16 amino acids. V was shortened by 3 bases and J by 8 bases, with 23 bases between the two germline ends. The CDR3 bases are TGCGCCAGCAGCTCAGACCCCTGGAGGCAGGGCTCCGGCTACACCTTC. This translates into CASSSDPWRQGSGYTF.

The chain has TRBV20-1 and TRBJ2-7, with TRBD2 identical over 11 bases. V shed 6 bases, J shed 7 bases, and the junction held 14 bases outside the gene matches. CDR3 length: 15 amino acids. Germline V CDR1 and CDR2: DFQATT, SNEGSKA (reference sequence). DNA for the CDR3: TGCAGTGCCACCTATCTAGCGGGGGGAGGGTTAGAGCAGTACTTC. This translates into CSATYLAGGGLEQYF.

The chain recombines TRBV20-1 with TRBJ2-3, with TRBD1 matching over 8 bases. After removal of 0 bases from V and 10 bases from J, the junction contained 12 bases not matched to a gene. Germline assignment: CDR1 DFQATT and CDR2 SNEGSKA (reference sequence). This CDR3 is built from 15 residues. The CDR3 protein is CSARDGRQGTESQYF. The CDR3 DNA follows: TGCAGTGCTAGAGACGGGAGACAGGGGACAGAGTCGCAGTATTTT.

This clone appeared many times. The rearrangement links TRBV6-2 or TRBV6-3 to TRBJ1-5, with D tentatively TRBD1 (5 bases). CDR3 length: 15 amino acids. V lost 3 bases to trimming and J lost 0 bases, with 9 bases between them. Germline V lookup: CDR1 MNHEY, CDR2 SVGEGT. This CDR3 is CASSYWGNSNQPQHF. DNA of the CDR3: TGTGCCAGCAGTTATTGGGGGAATAGCAATCAGCCCCAGCATTTT.

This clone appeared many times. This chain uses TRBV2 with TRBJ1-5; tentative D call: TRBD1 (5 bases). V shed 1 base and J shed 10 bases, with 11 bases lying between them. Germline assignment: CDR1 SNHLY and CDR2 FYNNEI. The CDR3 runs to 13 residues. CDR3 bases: TGTGCCAGCAGTGAAGGGGGGTCCGGTCCCCAGCATTTT. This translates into CASSEGGSGPQHF.

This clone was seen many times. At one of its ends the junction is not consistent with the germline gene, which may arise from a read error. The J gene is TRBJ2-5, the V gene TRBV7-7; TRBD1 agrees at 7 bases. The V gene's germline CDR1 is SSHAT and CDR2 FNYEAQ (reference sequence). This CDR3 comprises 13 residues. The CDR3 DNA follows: TGTGCTAGCAGCCGGGACAGACAAGAGACCCAGTACTTC. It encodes CASSRDRQETQYF.